The TCR beta chain under discussion was sequenced for a study of cytomegalovirus exposure and HLA in healthy donors. General observations from the study: Follow-up analysis seemed to connect common viral pathogens with several of the most significant clusters identified. According to an earlier analysis, most TCR beta V segments yielded productive rearrangements about 90% or about 30% of the time. It was approximately 160 TCR beta chains that were listed as cytomegalovirus-associated.

Vbeta (60) and Jbeta (13) primers were used in the PCR. This table comes from immunoSEQ multiplex PCR, and its TCRdb copy is limited to in-frame clones, with some not included. The sample consists of under 200,000 clones, roughly four fifths of them appearing once. This CDR3 contains 13 residues. Germline CDR1 is SQVTM and CDR2 is ANQGSEA. Trimming removed 4 bases from V and 5 bases from J, with 15 bases in between. This clone was counted once. Its target is unknown. This chain links TRBV29-1 with TRBJ2-7; weak D call: TRBD1 (6 bases). The sample was PBMCs. The sequence was collected from a young man in good health and CMV-seronegative. CDR3: CSVVGQGFHEQYF. Written as DNA, the CDR3 is TGCAGCGTTGTTGGGCAGGGGTTCCACGAGCAGTACTTC.